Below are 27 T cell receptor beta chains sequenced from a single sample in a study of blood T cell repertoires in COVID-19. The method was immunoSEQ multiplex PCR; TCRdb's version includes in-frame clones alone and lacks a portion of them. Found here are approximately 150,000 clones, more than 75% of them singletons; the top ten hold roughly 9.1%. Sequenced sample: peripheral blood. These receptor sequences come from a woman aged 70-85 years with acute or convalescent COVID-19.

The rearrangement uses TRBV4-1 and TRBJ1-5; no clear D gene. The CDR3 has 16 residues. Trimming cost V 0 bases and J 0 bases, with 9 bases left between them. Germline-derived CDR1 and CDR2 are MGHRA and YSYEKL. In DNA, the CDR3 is TGCGCCAGCAGCCAAGATTTCGGTGTTAGCAATCAGCCCCAGCATTTT. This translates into CASSQDFGVSNQPQHF.

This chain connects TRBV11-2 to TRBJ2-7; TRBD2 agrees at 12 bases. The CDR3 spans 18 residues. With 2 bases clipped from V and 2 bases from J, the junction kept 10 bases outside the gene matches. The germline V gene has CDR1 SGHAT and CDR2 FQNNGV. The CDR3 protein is CASSLRSPLAGGPYEQYF. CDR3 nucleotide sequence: TGTGCCAGCAGCTTAAGATCCCCGCTAGCGGGAGGGCCCTACGAGCAGTACTTC.

The CDR3: CASSYQQGAGSYGYTF. The DNA for the CDR3 is TGTGCCAGCAGTTATCAACAGGGGGCTGGAAGCTATGGCTACACCTTC. This chain links TRBV6-6 with TRBJ1-2; 9 bases align to TRBD1. Germline V gives CDR1 MNHNY, CDR2 SVGAGI (reference sequence). V lost 3 bases to trimming and J lost 4 bases; unmatched junction nucleotides: 9. This CDR3 region has 16 residues.

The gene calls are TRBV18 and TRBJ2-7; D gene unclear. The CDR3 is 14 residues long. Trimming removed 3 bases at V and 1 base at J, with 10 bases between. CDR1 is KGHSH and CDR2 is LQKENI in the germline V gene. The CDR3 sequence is CASSPNRDSYEQYF. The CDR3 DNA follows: TGTGCCAGCTCACCTAACAGAGATTCCTACGAGCAGTACTTC.

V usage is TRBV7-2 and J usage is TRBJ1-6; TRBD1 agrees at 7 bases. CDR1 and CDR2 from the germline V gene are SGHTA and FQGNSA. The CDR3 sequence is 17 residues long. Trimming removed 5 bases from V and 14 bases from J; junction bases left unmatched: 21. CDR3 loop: CASSIRTGAGDVFTLHF. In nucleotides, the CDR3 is TGTGCCAGCAGCATCCGGACAGGCGCTGGAGATGTTTTCACCCTCCACTTT. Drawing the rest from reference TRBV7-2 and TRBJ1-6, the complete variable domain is GAGVSQSPSNKVTEKGKDVELRCDPISGHTALYWYRQSLGQGLEFLIYFQGNSAPDKSGLPSDRFSAERTGGSVSTLTIQRTQQEDSAVYLCASSIRTGAGDVFTLHFGNGTRLTVT.

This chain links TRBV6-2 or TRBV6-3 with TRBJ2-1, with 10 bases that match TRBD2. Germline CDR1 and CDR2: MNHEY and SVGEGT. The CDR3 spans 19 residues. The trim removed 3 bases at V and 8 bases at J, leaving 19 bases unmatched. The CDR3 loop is CASSYLIVPTLAGVDEQFF. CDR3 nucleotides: TGTGCCAGCAGTTATCTCATCGTTCCAACGCTAGCGGGAGTAGATGAGCAGTTCTTC.

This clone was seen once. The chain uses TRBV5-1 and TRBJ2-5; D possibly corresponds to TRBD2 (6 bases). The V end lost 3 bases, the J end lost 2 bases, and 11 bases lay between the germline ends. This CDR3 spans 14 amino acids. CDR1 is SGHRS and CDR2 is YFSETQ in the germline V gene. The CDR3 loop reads CASSSKLAQETQYF. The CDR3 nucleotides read TGCGCCAGCAGCTCTAAACTAGCTCAAGAGACCCAGTACTTC. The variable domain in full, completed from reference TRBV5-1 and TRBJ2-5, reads KAGVTQTPRYLIKTRGQQVTLSCSPISGHRSVSWYQQTPGQGLQFLFEYFSETQRNKGNFPGRFSGRQFSNSRSEMNVSTLELGDSALYLCASSSKLAQETQYFGPGTRLLVL.

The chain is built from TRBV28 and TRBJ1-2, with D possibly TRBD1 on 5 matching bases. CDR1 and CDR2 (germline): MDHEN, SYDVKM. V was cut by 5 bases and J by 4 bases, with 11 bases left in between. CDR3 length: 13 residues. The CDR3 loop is CASSAGQGYGYTF. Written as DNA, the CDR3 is TGTGCCAGCAGTGCGGGGCAGGGCTATGGCTACACCTTC.

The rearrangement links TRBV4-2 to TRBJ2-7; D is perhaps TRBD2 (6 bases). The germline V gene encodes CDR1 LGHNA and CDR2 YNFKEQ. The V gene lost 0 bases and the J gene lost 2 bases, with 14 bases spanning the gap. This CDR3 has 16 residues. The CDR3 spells CASSQEGAGATYEQYF. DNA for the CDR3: TGTGCCAGCAGCCAAGAGGGAGCGGGCGCCACCTACGAGCAGTACTTC.

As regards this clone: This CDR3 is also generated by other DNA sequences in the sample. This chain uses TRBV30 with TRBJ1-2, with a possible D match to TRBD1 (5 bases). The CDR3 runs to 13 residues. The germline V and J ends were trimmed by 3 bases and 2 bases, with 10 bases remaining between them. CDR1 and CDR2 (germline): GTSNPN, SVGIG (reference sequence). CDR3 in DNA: TGTGCCTGGAGCGGCGGGGGAAACTATGGCTACACCTTC. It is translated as CAWSGGGNYGYTF. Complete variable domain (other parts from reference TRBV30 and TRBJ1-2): SQTIHQWPATLVQPVGSPLSLECTVEGTSNPNLYWYRQAAGRGLQLLFYSVGIGQISSEVPQNLSASRPQDRQFILSSKKLLLSDSGFYLCAWSGGGNYGYTFGSGTRLTVV.

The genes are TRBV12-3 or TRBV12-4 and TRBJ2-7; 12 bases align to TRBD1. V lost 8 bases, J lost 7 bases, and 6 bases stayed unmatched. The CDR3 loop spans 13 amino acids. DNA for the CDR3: TGTGCCAGCGGGGACAGGGGGCAGGCGGAGCAGTACTTC. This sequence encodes CASGDRGQAEQYF.

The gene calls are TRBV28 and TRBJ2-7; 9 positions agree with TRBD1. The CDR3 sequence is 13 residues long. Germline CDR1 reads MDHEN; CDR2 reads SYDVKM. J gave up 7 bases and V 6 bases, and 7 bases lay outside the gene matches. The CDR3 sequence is CASRLGGQGEQYF. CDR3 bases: TGTGCCAGCAGGTTAGGGGGACAGGGTGAGCAGTACTTC.

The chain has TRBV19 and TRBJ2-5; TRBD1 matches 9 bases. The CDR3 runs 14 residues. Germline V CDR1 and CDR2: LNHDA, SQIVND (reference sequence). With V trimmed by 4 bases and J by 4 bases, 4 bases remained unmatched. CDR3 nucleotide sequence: TGTGCCAGTAGTACGGGACAGGGTACAGAGACCCAGTACTTC. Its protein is CASSTGQGTETQYF. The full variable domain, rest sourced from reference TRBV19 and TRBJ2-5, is DGGITQSPKYLFRKEGQNVTLSCEQNLNHDAMYWYRQDPGQGLRLIYYSQIVNDFQKGDIAEGYSVSREKKESFPLTVTSAQKNPTAFYLCASSTGQGTETQYFGPGTRLLVL.

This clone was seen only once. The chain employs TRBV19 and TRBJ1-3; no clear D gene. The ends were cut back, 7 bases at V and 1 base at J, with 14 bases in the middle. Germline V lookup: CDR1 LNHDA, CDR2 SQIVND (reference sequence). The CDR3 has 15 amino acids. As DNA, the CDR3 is TGTGCCAGTACCCTATTCGATTCGTCTGGAAACACCATATATTTT. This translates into CASTLFDSSGNTIYF.

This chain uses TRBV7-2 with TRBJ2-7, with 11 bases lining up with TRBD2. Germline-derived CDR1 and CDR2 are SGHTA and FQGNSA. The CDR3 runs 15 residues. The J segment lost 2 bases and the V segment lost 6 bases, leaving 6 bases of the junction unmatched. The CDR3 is CASRTTSGVPYEQYF. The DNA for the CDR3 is TGTGCCAGCAGAACGACTAGCGGGGTTCCCTACGAGCAGTACTTC.

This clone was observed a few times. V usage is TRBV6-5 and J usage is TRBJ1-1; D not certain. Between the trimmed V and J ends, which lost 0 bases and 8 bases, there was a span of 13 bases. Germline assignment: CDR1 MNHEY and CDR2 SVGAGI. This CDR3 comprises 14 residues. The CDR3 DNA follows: TGTGCCAGCAGTTACTCTCGAGGGAGGGAGGAAGCTTTCTTT. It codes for CASSYSRGREEAFF.

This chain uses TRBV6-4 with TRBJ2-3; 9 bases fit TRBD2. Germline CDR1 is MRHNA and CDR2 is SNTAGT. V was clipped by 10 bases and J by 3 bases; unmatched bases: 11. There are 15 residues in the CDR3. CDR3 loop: CAIGFRREGTDTQYF. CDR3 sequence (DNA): TGTGCCATAGGTTTTAGGCGGGAGGGGACAGATACGCAGTATTTT.

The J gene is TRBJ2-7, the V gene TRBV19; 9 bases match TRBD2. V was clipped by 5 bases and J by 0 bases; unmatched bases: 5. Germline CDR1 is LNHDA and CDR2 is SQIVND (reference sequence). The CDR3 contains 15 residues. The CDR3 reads CASSLVAGASYEQYF. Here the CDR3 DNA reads TGTGCCAGTAGTCTCGTAGCGGGAGCCTCCTACGAGCAGTACTTC. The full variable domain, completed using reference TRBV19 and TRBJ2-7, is DGGITQSPKYLFRKEGQNVTLSCEQNLNHDAMYWYRQDPGQGLRLIYYSQIVNDFQKGDIAEGYSVSREKKESFPLTVTSAQKNPTAFYLCASSLVAGASYEQYFGPGTRLTVT.

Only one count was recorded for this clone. CDR3 protein: CASSPRGSWELFF. The CDR3 DNA is TGTGCCAGCAGCCCACGAGGGTCGTGGGAGCTGTTTTTT. This chain joins TRBV7-6 and TRBJ2-2, with a weak D call TRBD2 (5 bases). The CDR3 consists of 13 residues. V lost 5 bases and J lost 9, with 13 bases in between. Per germline, CDR1 SGHVS and CDR2 FNYEAQ.

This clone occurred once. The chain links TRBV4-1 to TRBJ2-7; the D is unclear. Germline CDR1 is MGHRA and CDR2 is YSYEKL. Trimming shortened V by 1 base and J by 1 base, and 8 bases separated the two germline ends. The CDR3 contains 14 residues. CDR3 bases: TGCGCCAGCAGCCAAGCCGGGTGGTCCTACGAGCAGTACTTC. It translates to CASSQAGWSYEQYF.

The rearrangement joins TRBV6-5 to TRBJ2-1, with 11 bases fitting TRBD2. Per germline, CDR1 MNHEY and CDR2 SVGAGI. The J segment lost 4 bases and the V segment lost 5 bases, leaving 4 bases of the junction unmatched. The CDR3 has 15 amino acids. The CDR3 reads CASSPGLAVYNEQFF. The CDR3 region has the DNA TGTGCCAGCAGTCCGGGACTAGCGGTATACAATGAGCAGTTCTTC.

The CDR3 sequence: CASSLVDRGEQYF. In DNA, the CDR3 is TGTGCCAGCAGCTTGGTTGACAGGGGCGAGCAGTACTTC. This chain joins TRBV5-5 and TRBJ2-7; 8 nucleotides match TRBD1. Trimming at V came to 0 bases and at J to 6 bases, leaving 2 bases not matched to a gene. Germline V CDR1 and CDR2: SGHKS, YYEKEE (reference sequence). There are 13 residues in the CDR3.

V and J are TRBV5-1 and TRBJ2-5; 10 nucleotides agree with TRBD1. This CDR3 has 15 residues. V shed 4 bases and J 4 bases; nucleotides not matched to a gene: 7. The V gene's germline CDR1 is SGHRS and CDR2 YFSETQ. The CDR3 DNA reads TGCGCCAGCAGCGCGAGACAGGGGGCACGAGAGACCCAGTACTTC. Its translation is CASSARQGARETQYF.

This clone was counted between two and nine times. CDR3 in DNA: TGTGCCAGCAGTTACTCTCGGCAGGGGGGCGAGCAGTACTTC. This sequence encodes CASSYSRQGGEQYF. The chain joins TRBV6-2 or TRBV6-3 to TRBJ2-7, with a weak D call TRBD1 (7 bases). CDR3 length equals 14 residues. V was shortened by 0 bases and J by 6 bases, with 12 bases between the two germline ends. In germline, CDR1 is MNHEY, CDR2 SVGEGT.

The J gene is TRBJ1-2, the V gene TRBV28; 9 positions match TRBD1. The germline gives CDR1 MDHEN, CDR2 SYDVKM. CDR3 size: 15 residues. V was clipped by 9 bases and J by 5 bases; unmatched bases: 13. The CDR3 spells CASIVAGTGQYGYTF. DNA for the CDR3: TGTGCCAGTATAGTAGCGGGGACAGGGCAATATGGCTACACCTTC.

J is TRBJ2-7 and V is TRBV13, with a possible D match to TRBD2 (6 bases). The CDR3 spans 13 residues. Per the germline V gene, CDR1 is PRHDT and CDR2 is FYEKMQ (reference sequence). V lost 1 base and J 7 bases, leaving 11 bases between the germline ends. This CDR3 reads CASSLVYRGEQYF. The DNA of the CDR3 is TGTGCCAGCAGCTTAGTATACCGGGGGGAGCAGTACTTC. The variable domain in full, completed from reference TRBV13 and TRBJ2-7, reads AAGVIQSPRHLIKEKRETATLKCYPIPRHDTVYWYQQGPGQDPQFLISFYEKMQSDKGSIPDRFSAQQFSDYHSELNMSSLELGDSALYFCASSLVYRGEQYFGPGTRLTVT.

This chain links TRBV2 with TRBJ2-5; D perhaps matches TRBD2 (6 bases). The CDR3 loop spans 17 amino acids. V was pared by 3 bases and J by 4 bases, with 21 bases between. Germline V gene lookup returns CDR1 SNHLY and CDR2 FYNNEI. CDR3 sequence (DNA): TGTGCCAGCAGTGATTGGGCTTTCACGGGGGAAGGAGAGACCCAGTACTTC. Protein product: CASSDWAFTGEGETQYF. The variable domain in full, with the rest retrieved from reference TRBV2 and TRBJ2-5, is EPEVTQTPSHQVTQMGQEVILRCVPISNHLYFYWYRQILGQKVEFLVSFYNNEISEKSEIFDDQFSVERPDGSNFTLKIRSTKLEDSAMYFCASSDWAFTGEGETQYFGPGTRLLVL.